These 17 T cell receptor beta chains were all obtained from the same sample, sequenced in a study of STAT5B mutations in CD4+ large granular lymphocyte leukemia. This table comes from immunoSEQ multiplex PCR, and its TCRdb copy is limited to in-frame clones, with some not included. This table holds approximately 30,000 clones, 65% to 70% found once. Sequenced input: CD4+ T cells from blood buffy coats. These receptors came from a human donor in good health.

Here the CDR3 DNA reads TGTGCCAGCAGTCAGGGTTCCACCTACAATGAGCAGTTCTTC. As protein: CASSQGSTYNEQFF. The V call is TRBV27, the J call TRBJ2-1, with a tentative D call TRBD1 (5 bases). V was pared by 5 bases and J by 2 bases, with 10 bases between. The germline V gene has CDR1 MNHEY and CDR2 SMNVEV (reference sequence). The CDR3 spans 14 residues.

The genes are TRBV6-5 and TRBJ1-2; D is perhaps TRBD1 (6 bases). Trimming pared 2 bases from V and 5 bases from J, leaving 18 bases between. The CDR3 is 16 amino acids. The germline CDR1 and CDR2 sequences are MNHEY and SVGAGI. The CDR3 reads CASSYDGPSTGYGYTF. The CDR3 DNA follows: TGTGCCAGCAGTTACGACGGGCCTTCGACAGGTTATGGCTACACCTTC.

The rearrangement uses TRBV19 and TRBJ2-6; no clear D. CDR1 LNHDA and CDR2 SQIVND come from the germline V gene (reference sequence). Trimming removed 8 bases from V and 0 bases from J, with 14 bases in between. The CDR3 consists of 16 residues. For the CDR3, the DNA is TGTGCCAGTGCCCAAGACTCCCTCTCTGGGGCCAACGTCCTGACTTTC. As protein: CASAQDSLSGANVLTF.

In this sample, this clone turned up once. The chain carries TRBV29-1 and TRBJ1-4, with D possibly being TRBD1 (6 bases). V dropped 6 bases and J dropped 3 bases, with 11 bases sitting between them. The CDR3 runs to 13 residues. Per the germline V gene, CDR1 is SQVTM and CDR2 is ANQGSEA. CDR3 sequence reads: CSVIRGSNEKLFF. The DNA of the CDR3 is TGCAGCGTGATCAGGGGTTCTAATGAAAAACTGTTTTTT.

This clone appeared a few times. V gene TRBV4-1 combines with J gene TRBJ1-1, with a tentative D call TRBD1 (6 bases). Trimming cost V 3 bases and J 3 bases, with 17 bases left between them. The germline CDR1 and CDR2 sequences are MGHRA and YSYEKL. CDR3 length: 16 residues. In DNA form, the CDR3 reads TGCGCCAGCAGCCAGAGGTTAGGGGGTTTTGACACTGAAGCTTTCTTT. As protein: CASSQRLGGFDTEAFF.

This chain links TRBV7-2 with TRBJ2-1, with 7 bases aligning to TRBD2. This CDR3 has 16 residues. Germline V lookup: CDR1 SGHTA, CDR2 FQGNSA. Losses at the gene ends were 5 bases for V and 6 bases for J; bases not matched to a gene: 13. The CDR3 sequence: CASSPQASGPLNEQFF. CDR3 nucleotides: TGTGCCAGCAGCCCCCAGGCTAGCGGACCACTCAATGAGCAGTTCTTC.

The chain couples TRBV2 to TRBJ1-2, with a tentative D call TRBD1 (5 bases). V shed 4 bases and J shed 1 base, with 19 bases lying between them. CDR3 length: 17 amino acids. Germline CDR1 is SNHLY and CDR2 is FYNNEI. DNA of the CDR3: TGTGCCAGCAGTGTCCGGGACCTAGGGCGGGATAACTATGGCTACACCTTC. Protein sequence: CASSVRDLGRDNYGYTF.

This clone appeared a few times. The chain recombines TRBV10-3 with TRBJ1-1, with D perhaps TRBD1 (5 bases). The V gene's germline CDR1 is ENHRY and CDR2 SYGVKD. The V end lost 2 bases, the J end lost 1 base, and 5 bases lay between the germline ends. CDR3 size: 13 residues. The CDR3 nucleotides read TGTGCCATCAGTGAGCAGGGGAACACTGAAGCTTTCTTT. This translates into CAISEQGNTEAFF.

This rearrangement joins TRBV5-1 to TRBJ1-5; TRBD1 might be the D (6 bases). The ends were cut back, 3 bases at V and 5 bases at J, with 12 bases in the middle. The V gene's germline CDR1 is SGHRS and CDR2 YFSETQ. This CDR3 contains 14 residues. The CDR3 DNA follows: TGCGCCAGCAGCTACACCCCAGGGGATCAGCCCCAGCATTTT. This encodes CASSYTPGDQPQHF.

J is TRBJ1-1 and V is TRBV10-2; no clear D gene. V lost 6 bases and J 2 bases, leaving 7 bases between the germline ends. CDR3 length: 12 amino acids. Per the germline V gene, CDR1 is WSHSY and CDR2 is SAAADI. This CDR3 reads CASRDPNTEAFF. For the CDR3, the DNA is TGCGCCAGCAGGGACCCAAACACTGAAGCTTTCTTT.

Remarks on this clone: Other DNA sequences in the sample encode the same CDR3. The chain joins TRBV6-6 to TRBJ2-2, with a possible D match to TRBD2 (6 bases). V was pared by 2 bases and J by 1 base, with 11 bases between. Looked up from germline, CDR1 is MNHNY and CDR2 is SVGAGI (reference sequence). This CDR3 has 16 amino acids. The CDR3 nucleotides are TGTGCCAGCAGTTACGGTGGCGGGGTGAACACCGGGGAGCTGTTTTTT. This codes for CASSYGGGVNTGELFF.

V and J are TRBV11-2 and TRBJ1-2, with D uncertain. The CDR3 is 14 amino acids. Germline V CDR1 and CDR2: SGHAT, FQNNGV. V was pared by 5 bases and J by 5 bases, with 15 bases between. The CDR3 reads CASSLSRGEYGYTF. The CDR3 nucleotides are TGTGCCAGCAGCCTATCCCGCGGGGAGTATGGCTACACCTTC.

The V and J genes are TRBV5-1 and TRBJ2-7; 11 bases map to TRBD2. Trimming took 4 bases from V and 2 from J; bases not matched to a gene: 5. Per germline, CDR1 SGHRS and CDR2 YFSETQ. CDR3 size: 15 residues. The CDR3 here is CASSQGTSGPYEQYF. CDR3 nucleotides: TGCGCCAGCAGCCAAGGGACTAGCGGACCCTACGAGCAGTACTTC. Looking up the rest from reference TRBV5-1 and TRBJ2-7 gives the full variable domain: KAGVTQTPRYLIKTRGQQVTLSCSPISGHRSVSWYQQTPGQGLQFLFEYFSETQRNKGNFPGRFSGRQFSNSRSEMNVSTLELGDSALYLCASSQGTSGPYEQYFGPGTRLTVT.

The rearrangement uses TRBV7-9 and TRBJ1-6; TRBD1 might be the D (6 bases). This CDR3 region has 15 residues. V was clipped by 4 bases and J by 5 bases, with 12 bases between them. Germline assignment: CDR1 SEHNR and CDR2 FQNEAQ (reference sequence). CDR3 in amino acids: CASSSAGANNSPLHF. The CDR3 DNA sequence: TGTGCCAGCAGCTCAGCGGGGGCAAATAATTCACCCCTCCACTTT.

In this sample, this clone turned up a few times. As DNA, the CDR3 is TGTGCCAGTAGTATAGGTGTGACGGGGGAGACCCAGTACTTC. This sequence encodes CASSIGVTGETQYF. The chain is built from TRBV19 and TRBJ2-5; D possibly corresponds to TRBD2 (5 bases). V lost 1 base and J 5 bases, leaving 11 bases between the germline ends. Per the germline V gene, CDR1 is LNHDA and CDR2 is SQIVND (reference sequence). There are 14 residues in the CDR3.

The chain combines TRBV5-1 with TRBJ2-1; TRBD1 aligns across 7 bases. In germline, CDR1 is SGHRS, CDR2 YFSETQ. The CDR3 spans 14 residues. V shed 0 bases, J shed 7 bases, and the junction held 4 bases outside the gene matches. The CDR3 is CASSLGQGANEQFF. The DNA of the CDR3 is TGCGCCAGCAGCTTGGGACAGGGAGCTAATGAGCAGTTCTTC.

V usage is TRBV23-1 and J usage is TRBJ2-2; a weak D match, TRBD2 (6 bases). TRBV23-1 is an ORF, with its function uncertain. The germline V and J ends were trimmed by 0 bases and 5 bases, with 7 bases remaining between them. This CDR3 comprises 14 residues. The DNA of the CDR3 is TGCGCCAGCAGTCAATCACGGGGGACCGGGGAGCTGTTTTTT. Translating it yields CASSQSRGTGELFF.